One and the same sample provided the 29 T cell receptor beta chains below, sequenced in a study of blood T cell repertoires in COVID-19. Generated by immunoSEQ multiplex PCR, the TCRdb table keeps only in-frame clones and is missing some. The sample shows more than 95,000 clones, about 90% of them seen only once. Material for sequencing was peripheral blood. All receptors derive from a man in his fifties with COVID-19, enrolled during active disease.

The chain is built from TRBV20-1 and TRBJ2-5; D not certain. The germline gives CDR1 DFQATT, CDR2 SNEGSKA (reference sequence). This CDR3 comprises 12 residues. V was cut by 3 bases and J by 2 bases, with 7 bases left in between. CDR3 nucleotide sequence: TGCAGTGCTAGTCGTTCTCAAGAGACCCAGTACTTC. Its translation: CSASRSQETQYF.

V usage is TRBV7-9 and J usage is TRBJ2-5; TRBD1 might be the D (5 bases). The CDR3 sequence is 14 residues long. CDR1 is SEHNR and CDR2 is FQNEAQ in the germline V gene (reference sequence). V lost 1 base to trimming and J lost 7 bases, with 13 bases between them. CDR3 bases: TGTGCCAGCAGCTTAGTACAGGTCGGAGCGACCCAGTACTTC. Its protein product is CASSLVQVGATQYF.

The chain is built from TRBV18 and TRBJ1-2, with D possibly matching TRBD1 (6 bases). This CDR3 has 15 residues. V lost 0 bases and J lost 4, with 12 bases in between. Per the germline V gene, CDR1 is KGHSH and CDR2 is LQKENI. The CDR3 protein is CASSPPSGVPYGYTF. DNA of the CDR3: TGTGCCAGCTCACCACCATCAGGGGTCCCCTATGGCTACACCTTC.

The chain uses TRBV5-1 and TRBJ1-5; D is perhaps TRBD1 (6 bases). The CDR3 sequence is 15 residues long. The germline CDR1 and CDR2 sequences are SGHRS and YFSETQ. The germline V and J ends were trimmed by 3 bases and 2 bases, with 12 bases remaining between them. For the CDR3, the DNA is TGCGCCAGCAGCTGGGGACCAGGGGGCAATCAGCCCCAGCATTTT. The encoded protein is CASSWGPGGNQPQHF. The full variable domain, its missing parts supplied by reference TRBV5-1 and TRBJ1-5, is KAGVTQTPRYLIKTRGQQVTLSCSPISGHRSVSWYQQTPGQGLQFLFEYFSETQRNKGNFPGRFSGRQFSNSRSEMNVSTLELGDSALYLCASSWGPGGNQPQHFGDGTRLSIL.

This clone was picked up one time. CDR3: CASRQPTGLRQNEKLFF. CDR3 nucleotides: TGTGCCAGCAGACAACCTACAGGGCTTAGGCAGAATGAAAAACTGTTTTTT. J is TRBJ1-4 and V is TRBV6-4, with D maybe TRBD1 (6 bases). V was shortened by 6 bases and J by 5 bases, with 22 bases between the two germline ends. Germline V lookup: CDR1 MRHNA, CDR2 SNTAGT. The CDR3 has 17 amino acids.

This CDR3 is CASSQGDSGQTYEQYV. The CDR3 nucleotides read TGTGCCAGCAGCCAAGGGGATAGCGGGCAAACCTACGAGCAGTACGTC. The rearrangement uses TRBV14 and TRBJ2-7, with TRBD2 matching over 7 bases. The CDR3 runs 16 residues. V trimming: 1 base; J trimming: 2 bases; junction bases outside the gene matches: 8. Germline V gives CDR1 SGHDN, CDR2 FVKESK.

The CDR3 protein is CASSFTGTGNTIYF. The DNA of the CDR3 is TGTGCCAGCAGCTTTACAGGGACTGGAAACACCATATATTTT. This sequence joins TRBV5-6 and TRBJ1-3, with TRBD1 as a possible D gene (6 bases). Trimming took off 2 bases at V and 2 bases at J, with 8 bases between the two ends. The CDR3 is made up of 14 amino acids. The germline V gene has CDR1 SGHDT and CDR2 YYEEEE.

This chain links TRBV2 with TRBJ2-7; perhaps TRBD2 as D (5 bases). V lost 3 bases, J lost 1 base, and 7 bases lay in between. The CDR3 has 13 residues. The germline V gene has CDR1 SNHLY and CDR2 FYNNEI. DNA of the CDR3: TGTGCCAGCAGTGACGGGATTTCCTACGAGCAGTACGTC. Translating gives CASSDGISYEQYV.

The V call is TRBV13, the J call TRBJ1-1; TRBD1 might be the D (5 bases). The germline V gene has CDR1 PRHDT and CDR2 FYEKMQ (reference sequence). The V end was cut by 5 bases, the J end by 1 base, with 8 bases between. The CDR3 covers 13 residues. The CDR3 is CASSRDRNTEAFF. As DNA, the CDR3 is TGTGCCAGCAGCCGCGACAGGAACACTGAAGCTTTCTTT. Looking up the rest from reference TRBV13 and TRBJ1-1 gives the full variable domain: AAGVIQSPRHLIKEKRETATLKCYPIPRHDTVYWYQQGPGQDPQFLISFYEKMQSDKGSIPDRFSAQQFSDYHSELNMSSLELGDSALYFCASSRDRNTEAFFGQGTRLTVV.

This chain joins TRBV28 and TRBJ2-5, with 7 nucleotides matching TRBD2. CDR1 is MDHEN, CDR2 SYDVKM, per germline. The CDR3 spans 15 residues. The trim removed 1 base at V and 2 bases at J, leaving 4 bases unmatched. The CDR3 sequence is CASSLFGGGQETQYF. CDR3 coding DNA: TGTGCCAGCAGTTTATTTGGGGGGGGTCAAGAGACCCAGTACTTC.

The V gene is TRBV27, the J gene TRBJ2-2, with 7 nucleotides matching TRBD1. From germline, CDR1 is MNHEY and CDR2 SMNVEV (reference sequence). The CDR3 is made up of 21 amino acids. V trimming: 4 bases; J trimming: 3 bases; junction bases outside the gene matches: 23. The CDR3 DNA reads TGTGCCAGCAGTTCGGGACAGCTATTCCCACCCGCCGCCGGGGACACCGGGGAGCTGTTTTTT. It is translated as CASSSGQLFPPAAGDTGELFF.

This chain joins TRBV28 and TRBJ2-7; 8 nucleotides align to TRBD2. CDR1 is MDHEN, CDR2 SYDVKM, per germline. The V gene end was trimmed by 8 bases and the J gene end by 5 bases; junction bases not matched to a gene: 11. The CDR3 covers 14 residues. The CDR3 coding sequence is TGTGCCAGCCGTTCTAGCGGGTCTCGTGACGAGCAGTACTTC. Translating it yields CASRSSGSRDEQYF.

CDR3 in DNA: TGTGCCAGCAGCTTGCCTGACAATGAGCAGTTCTTC. This translates into CASSLPDNEQFF. The V gene is TRBV5-4, the J gene TRBJ2-1; no clear D gene. Germline-derived CDR1 and CDR2 are SGHNT and YYREEE (reference sequence). V lost 1 base and J 5 bases, leaving 4 bases between the germline ends. CDR3 size: 12 residues.

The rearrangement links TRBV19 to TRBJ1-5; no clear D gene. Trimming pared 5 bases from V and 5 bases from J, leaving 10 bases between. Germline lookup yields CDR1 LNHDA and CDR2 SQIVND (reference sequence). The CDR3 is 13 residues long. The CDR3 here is CASSGHPYQPQHF. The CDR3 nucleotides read TGTGCCAGTAGTGGCCACCCCTATCAGCCCCAGCATTTT.

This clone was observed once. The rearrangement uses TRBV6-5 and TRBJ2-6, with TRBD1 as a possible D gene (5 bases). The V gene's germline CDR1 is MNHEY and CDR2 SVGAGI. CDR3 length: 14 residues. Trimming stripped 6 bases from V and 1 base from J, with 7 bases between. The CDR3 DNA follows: TGTGCCAGCAGCCCAGGGTCTGGGGCCAACGTCCTGACTTTC. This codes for CASSPGSGANVLTF.

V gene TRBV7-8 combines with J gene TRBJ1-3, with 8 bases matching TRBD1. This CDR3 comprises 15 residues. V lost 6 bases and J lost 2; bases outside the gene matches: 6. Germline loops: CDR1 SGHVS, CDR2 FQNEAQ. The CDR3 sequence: CASSQNRGTGNTIYF. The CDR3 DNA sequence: TGTGCCAGCAGTCAAAACAGGGGGACTGGAAACACCATATATTTT.

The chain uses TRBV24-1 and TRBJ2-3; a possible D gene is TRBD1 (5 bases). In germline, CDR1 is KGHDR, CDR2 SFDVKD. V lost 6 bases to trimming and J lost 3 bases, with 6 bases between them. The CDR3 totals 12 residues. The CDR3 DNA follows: TGTGCCACCAGTAAGGGGACAGATACGCAGTATTTT. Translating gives CATSKGTDTQYF.

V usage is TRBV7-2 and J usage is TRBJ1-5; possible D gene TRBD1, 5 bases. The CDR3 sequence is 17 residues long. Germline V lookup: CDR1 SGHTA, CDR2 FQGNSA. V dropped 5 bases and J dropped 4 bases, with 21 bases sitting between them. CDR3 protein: CASSPLPGEMSNQPQHF. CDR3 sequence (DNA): TGTGCCAGCAGCCCCCTTCCGGGGGAAATGTCGAATCAGCCCCAGCATTTT. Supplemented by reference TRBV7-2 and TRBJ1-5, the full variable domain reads GAGVSQSPSNKVTEKGKDVELRCDPISGHTALYWYRQSLGQGLEFLIYFQGNSAPDKSGLPSDRFSAERTGGSVSTLTIQRTQQEDSAVYLCASSPLPGEMSNQPQHFGDGTRLSIL.

The CDR3 DNA is TGTGCCAGCAGTCCCGGACTAGCGGGAGTGGTAGAAGAGACCCAGTACTTC. It encodes CASSPGLAGVVEETQYF. J is TRBJ2-5 and V is TRBV28, with 13 bases that match TRBD2. The germline gives CDR1 MDHEN, CDR2 SYDVKM. The length of the CDR3 is 17 residues. V dropped 5 bases and J dropped 3; count of bases not matched to a gene: 9.

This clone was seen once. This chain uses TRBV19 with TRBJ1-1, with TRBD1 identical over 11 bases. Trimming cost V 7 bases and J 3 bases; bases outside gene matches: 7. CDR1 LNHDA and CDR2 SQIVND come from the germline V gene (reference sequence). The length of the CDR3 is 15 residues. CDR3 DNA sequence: TGTGCCAGTAAATCGGACAGGGGGCAGGACACTGAAGCTTTCTTT. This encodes CASKSDRGQDTEAFF.

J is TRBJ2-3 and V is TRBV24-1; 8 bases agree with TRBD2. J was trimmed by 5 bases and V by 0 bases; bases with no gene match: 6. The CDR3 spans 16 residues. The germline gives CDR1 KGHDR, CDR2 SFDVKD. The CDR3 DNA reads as TGTGCCACCAGTGATTTGCGAGCGGGGGAGCGAGATACGCAGTATTTT. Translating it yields CATSDLRAGERDTQYF.

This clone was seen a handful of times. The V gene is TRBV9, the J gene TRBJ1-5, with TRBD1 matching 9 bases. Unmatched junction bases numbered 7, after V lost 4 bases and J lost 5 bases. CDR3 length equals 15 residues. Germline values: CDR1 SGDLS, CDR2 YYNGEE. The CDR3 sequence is CASSPQGAQDQPQHF. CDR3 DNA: TGTGCCAGCAGCCCACAGGGGGCTCAAGATCAGCCCCAGCATTTT.

In DNA, the CDR3 is TGTGCCAGCAGCCGAGCCACAGATACGCAGTATTTT. Protein: CASSRATDTQYF. The gene calls are TRBV7-9 and TRBJ2-3; no definite D call. Trimming removed 5 bases at V and 2 bases at J, with 5 bases between. This CDR3 spans 12 amino acids. The V gene's germline CDR1 is SEHNR and CDR2 FQNEAQ (reference sequence).

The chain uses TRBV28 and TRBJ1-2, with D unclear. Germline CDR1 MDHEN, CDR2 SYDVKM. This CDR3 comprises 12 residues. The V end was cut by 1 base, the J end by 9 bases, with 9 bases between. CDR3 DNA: TGTGCCAGCAGTTTATCACAGAGAAGCTACACCTTC. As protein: CASSLSQRSYTF.

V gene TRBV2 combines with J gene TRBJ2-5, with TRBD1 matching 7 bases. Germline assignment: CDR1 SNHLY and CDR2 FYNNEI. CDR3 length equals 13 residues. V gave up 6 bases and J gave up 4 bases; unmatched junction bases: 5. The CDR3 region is CASRRQGGETQYF. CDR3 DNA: TGTGCCAGCAGACGACAGGGTGGAGAGACCCAGTACTTC.

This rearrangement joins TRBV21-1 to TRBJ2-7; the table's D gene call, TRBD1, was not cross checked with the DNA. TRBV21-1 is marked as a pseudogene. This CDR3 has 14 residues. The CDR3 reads CASSKGQGAKEQYF. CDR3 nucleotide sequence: TGTGCCAGCAGCAAAGGTCAGGGGGCGAAAGAGCAGTACTTC.

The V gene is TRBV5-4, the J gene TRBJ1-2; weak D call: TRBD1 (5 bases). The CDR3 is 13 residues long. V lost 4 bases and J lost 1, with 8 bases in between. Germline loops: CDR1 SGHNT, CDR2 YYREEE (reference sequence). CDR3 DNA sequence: TGTGCCAGCAGCCCAGGGAATAACTATGGCTACACCTTC. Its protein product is CASSPGNNYGYTF. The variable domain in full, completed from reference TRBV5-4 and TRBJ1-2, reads ETGVTQSPTHLIKTRGQQVTLRCSSQSGHNTVSWYQQALGQGPQFIFQYYREEENGRGNFPPRFSGLQFPNYSSELNVNALELDDSALYLCASSPGNNYGYTFGSGTRLTVV.

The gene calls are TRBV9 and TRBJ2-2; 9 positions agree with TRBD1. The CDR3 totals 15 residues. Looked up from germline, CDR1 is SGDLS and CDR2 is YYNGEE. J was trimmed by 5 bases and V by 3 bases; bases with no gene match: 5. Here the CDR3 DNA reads TGTGCCAGCAGCGCCGACAGGGGGTGGACCGGGGAGCTGTTTTTT. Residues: CASSADRGWTGELFF. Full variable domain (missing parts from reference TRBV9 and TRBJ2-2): DSGVTQTPKHLITATGQRVTLRCSPRSGDLSVYWYQQSLDQGLQFLIQYYNGEERAKGNILERFSAQQFPDLHSELNLSSLELGDSALYFCASSADRGWTGELFFGEGSRLTVL.

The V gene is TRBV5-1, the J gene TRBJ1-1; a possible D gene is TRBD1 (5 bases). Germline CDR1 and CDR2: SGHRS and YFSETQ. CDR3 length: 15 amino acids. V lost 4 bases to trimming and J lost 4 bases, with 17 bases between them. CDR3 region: CASSPLAQVGTEAFF. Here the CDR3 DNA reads TGCGCCAGCAGCCCCCTCGCACAGGTCGGCACTGAAGCTTTCTTT.